This T cell receptor (beta chain) was found in a study of a mutant IDH1 vaccine in newly diagnosed glioma. Whole-study context: Vaccination followed radiotherapy alone by 4-6 weeks, or accompanied temozolomide cycles.

Time point: week 23, last vaccination. What each vaccine dose contained was 300 ug of mutant IDH1 20-mer peptide, accompanied by topical imiquimod. In the case of this clone: Its target is unknown.

Germline V gene sequence: CDR1 GTSNPN, CDR2 SVGIG (reference sequence). The CDR3 spans 13 residues. V was trimmed by 0 bases and J by 4 bases, leaving 9 bases between them. Findings of the study overall: Patients mounted vaccine-induced immune responses in roughly 93% of cases.

TCRdb's copy holds only in-frame clones and misses some; the assay was immunoSEQ multiplex PCR. The table includes approximately 66,000 clones, approximately 84% detected once. This material consisted of PBMCs, taken from a glioma patient whose treatment included an IDH1 peptide vaccine. The V and J genes are TRBV30 and TRBJ1-2; D gene unclear. This TCR was recovered from a man younger than 35 with glioma. The CDR3 DNA follows: TGTGCCTGGAGTGTAGGACGGTCCTATGGCTACACCTTC. It is translated as CAWSVGRSYGYTF.